This is a list of T cell receptor beta chains from one sample in a study of cytomegalovirus exposure and HLA in healthy donors. The table came from immunoSEQ multiplex PCR; TCRdb's copy has only in-frame clones and leaves some out. Of about 43,000 clones listed, roughly 63% are singletons. The sample consisted of PBMCs. Source of these receptors: a man in his 60s in good health and CMV-seropositive. The conserved cysteine and the conserved F or W are not part of the CDR3 here. Fields, in order: V gene, clone size, J gene, CDR3 protein. The size field is filled for only some rows; it gives once, few, many or a size class.

>TRBV10-3|-|TRBJ2-1
AISEEREYYNEQF
>TRBV7-2|-|TRBJ2-3
ASSRSGLGTDTQY
>TRBV5-6|-|TRBJ2-4
ASSWGDIQY
>TRBV5-1|few|TRBJ2-1
ASSSNSVPGEQF
>TRBV6-5|few|TRBJ2-7
ASRLTAGEQY
>TRBV4-3|few|TRBJ2-5
ASSRSRDRGETQY
>TRBV5-4|once|TRBJ2-1
ASSRTGSSEQF
>TRBV7-6|-|TRBJ2-5
ASSLEFSGRASETQY
>TRBV7-9|-|TRBJ2-5
ASSLAGTSGLRETQY
>TRBV2|-|TRBJ1-1
ASRGQNLNTEAF
>TRBV6-5|-|TRBJ2-5
ANPSVAQY
>TRBV29-1|-|TRBJ2-5
SVRRDREETQY
>TRBV5-1|-|TRBJ2-6
ASSLLTPGQVGQSGANVLT
>TRBV2|-|TRBJ2-2
ASGGGPNTGELF
>TRBV6-5|-|TRBJ2-7
ASTQAGDEQY
>TRBV19|-|TRBJ2-1
ASSRTSGYNEQF
>TRBV4-1|-|TRBJ2-3
ASSQDQILAGTDTQY
>TRBV7-2|-|TRBJ1-1
ASSLVSGWTEAF
>TRBV2|-|TRBJ2-2
ASSDLTSNTGELF
>TRBV19|-|TRBJ1-1
ASSIVSHRQGHTEAF
>TRBV14|-|TRBJ2-1
ASRYSGSPYNEQF
>TRBV30|few|TRBJ2-5
AWSVIRGQETQY
>TRBV29-1|-|TRBJ2-3
SVDGYMADTQY
>TRBV7-2|-|TRBJ1-5
ASSSGQVSGQPQH
>TRBV12-5|-|TRBJ2-1
ASGFRLADYNEQF
>TRBV5-1|-|TRBJ2-3
ASSFYTGGRDTQY
>TRBV7-9|-|TRBJ2-1
ASSEGLAGVGPYNEQF
>TRBV5-1|-|TRBJ2-7
ASRKARDRGHEQY
>TRBV19|few|TRBJ2-7
ASKSRTSYEQY
>TRBV4-1|few|TRBJ1-2
ASSLGGGGSSYGYT
>TRBV9|once|TRBJ1-1
ASSVEGATEAF
>TRBV7-9|once|TRBJ1-4
ASSLTKGEKLF
>TRBV29-1|once|TRBJ2-2
SAQGLAGVFGGELF
>TRBV10-3|-|TRBJ2-1
AIRGTSGSINEQF
>TRBV29-1|-|TRBJ2-1
SQGTGSYNEQF
>TRBV5-1|few|TRBJ2-7
ASSPGTVNYEQY
>TRBV6-6|-|TRBJ2-2
ASRPQGYRTGELF
>TRBV7-6|-|TRBJ2-3
ASSFGGSGPDTQY
>TRBV10-3|-|TRBJ2-3
AISDLDTQY
>TRBV6-1|-|TRBJ2-1
ASSERLDGSYNEQF
>TRBV19|-|TRBJ1-1
ASSMGHLNTEAF
>TRBV4-3|-|TRBJ2-7
ASSQDVGLETYEQY
>TRBV4-3|-|TRBJ2-7
ASSQDHKVAGYEQY
>TRBV28|-|TRBJ1-1
ASSLRRPQNTEAF
>TRBV7-2|-|TRBJ2-7
ASSPPGRGAFQSSYEQY
>TRBV7-8|-|TRBJ1-5
ASSLDRANQPQH